This T cell receptor beta chain was documented in a study of response to subunit inactivated influenza vaccine. The study, taken as a whole, reports: That few new T cells are recruited by each seasonal influenza vaccination was the authors' suggestion.

In TCRdb, the RT-PCR reads were re-called with MiXCR into one record per CDR3 protein. The table lists hundreds of thousands of distinct CDR3 sequences, 20% to 25% of them singletons. V was shortened by 1 base and J by 0 bases, with 15 bases between the two germline ends. There are 17 residues in the CDR3. Germline values: CDR1 DFQATT, CDR2 SNEGSKA (reference sequence). For this clonotype: Antigen specificity is unknown.

This receptor was obtained from a man in his fifties or sixties who received an inactivated influenza vaccine. This specimen consisted of PBMCs from blood, obtained approximately 22 months after vaccination. This chain joins TRBV20-1 and TRBJ1-4; a weak D match, TRBD1 (5 bases). CDR3 protein: CSARGQGSSSTNEKLFF. For the CDR3, the DNA is TGCAGTGCTAGAGGTCAGGGATCTTCCTCAACTAATGAAAAACTGTTTTTT.